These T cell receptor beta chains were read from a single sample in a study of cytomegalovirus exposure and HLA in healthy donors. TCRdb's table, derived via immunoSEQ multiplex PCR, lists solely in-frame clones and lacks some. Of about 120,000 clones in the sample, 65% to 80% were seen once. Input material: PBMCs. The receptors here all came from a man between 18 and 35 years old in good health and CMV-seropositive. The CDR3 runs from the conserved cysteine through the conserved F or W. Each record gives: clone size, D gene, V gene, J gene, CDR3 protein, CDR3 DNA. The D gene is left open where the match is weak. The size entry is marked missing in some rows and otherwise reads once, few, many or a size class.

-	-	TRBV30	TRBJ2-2	CAWKTPDIVAGELFF	TGTGCCTGGAAAACCCCGGACATCGTAGCCGGGGAGCTGTTTTTT
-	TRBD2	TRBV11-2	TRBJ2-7	CASSLAKGGRGPSYEQYF	TGTGCCAGCAGCTTAGCCAAAGGTGGGAGGGGCCCCTCCTACGAGCAGTACTTC
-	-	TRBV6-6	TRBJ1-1	CATVVNTEAFF	TGTGCCACCGTAGTGAACACTGAAGCTTTCTTT
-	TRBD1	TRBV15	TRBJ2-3	CATSRVRTGKADTQYF	TGTGCCACCAGCAGAGTCCGGACAGGGAAGGCAGATACGCAGTATTTT
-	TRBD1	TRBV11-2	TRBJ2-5	CASSDRGPQETQYF	TGTGCCAGCAGCGACAGGGGGCCTCAAGAGACCCAGTACTTC
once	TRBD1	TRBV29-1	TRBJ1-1	CSVGGTGVPTEAFF	TGCAGCGTTGGGGGGACAGGGGTGCCCACTGAAGCTTTCTTT
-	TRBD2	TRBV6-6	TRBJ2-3	CASRTSGSTDTQYF	TGTGCCAGCAGAACTAGCGGCAGCACAGATACGCAGTATTTT
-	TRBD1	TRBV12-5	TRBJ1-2	CASGLAGTGSGYTF	TGTGCTAGTGGTTTGGCCGGGACAGGGAGCGGCTACACCTTC
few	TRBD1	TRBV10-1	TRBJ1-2	CASSVVQGAGYGYTF	TGCGCCAGCAGCGTGGTACAGGGGGCGGGCTATGGCTACACCTTC
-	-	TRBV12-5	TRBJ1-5	CASGLTGANQPQHF	TGTGCTAGTGGTTTGACAGGAGCTAATCAGCCCCAGCATTTT
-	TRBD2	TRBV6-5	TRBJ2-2	CASSYGTSGTGELFF	TGTGCCAGCAGTTACGGGACTAGCGGGACCGGGGAGCTGTTTTTT
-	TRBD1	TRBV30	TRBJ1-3	CAWSATGGSSGNTIYF	TGTGCCTGGAGTGCGACAGGGGGGAGCTCTGGAAACACCATATATTTT
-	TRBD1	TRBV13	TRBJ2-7	CASSPPGGEQYF	TGTGCCAGCAGCCCCCCAGGGGGCGAGCAGTACTTC
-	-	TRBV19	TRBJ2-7	CASSREGSFYEQYF	TGTGCCAGTAGTCGAGAGGGATCTTTTTACGAGCAGTACTTC
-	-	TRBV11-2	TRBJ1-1	CASSLMQGDPEAFF	TGTGCCAGCAGCTTGATGCAGGGTGACCCTGAAGCTTTCTTT
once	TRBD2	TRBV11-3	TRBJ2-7	CASSLGLAGPPSF	TGTGCCAGCAGCCTGGGACTAGCGGGTCCCCCGTCCTTC